This TCR beta chain stems from a study of blood T cells in healthy people across ages. A second PCR of about 7 to 12 cycles used a sample-barcoded 5' primer and a J-beta primer mix. TCRdb redid the calling of the 5' RACE reads with MiXCR, one entry per CDR3 protein. The repertoire holds 600,000 to 850,000 distinct CDR3 sequences, with around a quarter as singletons. In this sample, this clonotype turned up a few times. The CDR3 loop spans 15 amino acids. Trimming cost V 6 bases and J 4 bases; bases outside gene matches: 5. Germline-derived CDR1 and CDR2 are SQVTM and ANQGSEA. This same sample was also taken into another study, of T cells of mothers and their children.

The chain has TRBV29-1 and TRBJ2-3, with 15 positions matching TRBD2. The TCR was taken from a boy aged 5-17 years in good health. The material sequenced was blood. The CDR3, as DNA: TGCAGCGTCCTTGGACTAGCGGGAGGGCCAGATACGCAGTATTTT. This translates into CSVLGLAGGPDTQYF.